The 3 T cell receptor beta chains below all came from one sample that was sequenced in a study of blood T cell repertoires in COVID-19. Libraries were prepared by immunoSEQ multiplex PCR; TCRdb keeps only in-frame clonotypes and omits some of them. The profile shows tens of thousands of clones, about 72% of them singletons. Sample: peripheral blood. These receptors were obtained from a man aged 70 or older with active or convalescent COVID-19.

This clone was observed many times. The chain uses TRBV7-5 and TRBJ2-7; TRBD2 reflects the table's D call only, with no check against the DNA. TRBV7-5 corresponds to a pseudogene. CDR3 length: 14 residues. CDR3 protein: CVRILGGHEGEQYF. As DNA, the CDR3 is TGTGTCAGAATCCTAGGTGGTCATGAGGGCGAGCAGTACTTC.

J is TRBJ1-2 and V is TRBV28; D might be TRBD1 (6 bases). Germline values: CDR1 MDHEN, CDR2 SYDVKM. The V end lost 6 bases, the J end lost 7 bases, and 18 bases lay between the germline ends. This CDR3 region has 14 residues. CDR3 in amino acids: CASRTLGGAGGYTF. The DNA for the CDR3 is TGTGCCAGCAGGACCCTGGGGGGGGCAGGTGGCTACACCTTC.

In DNA form, the CDR3 reads TGTGCCACCCAGGAACCGGACAGATACAATGAGCAGTTCTTC. It yields the protein CATQEPDRYNEQFF. The V gene is TRBV24-1, the J gene TRBJ2-1, with D possibly being TRBD1 (6 bases). The CDR3 contains 14 residues. CDR1 and CDR2 from the germline V gene are KGHDR and SFDVKD. The ends were cut back, 9 bases at V and 4 bases at J, with 15 bases in the middle.